Listed below are T cell receptor beta chains from one sample, sequenced in a study of T cells in Graves' hyperthyroidism and ophthalmopathy. A single record per CDR3 protein comes from TCRdb applying MiXCR to the multiplex PCR reads. The repertoire holds over 700,000 distinct CDR3 sequences, about a third seen once, with less than 35% in the top ten. Sequenced input: blood. Every receptor here comes from a woman in her 40s with Graves' hyperthyroidism. CDR3s include the opening cysteine and the closing phenylalanine or tryptophan. D genes are given only for firm matches. Size is omitted from some rows. Given values are once, few, many or a class for expanded clones.

cdr3_aa cdr3_nt j_call d_call clone_size v_call
CASSLVEGSGYTF TGTGCCAGCAGCTTAGTTGAGGGGAGCGGCTACACCTTC TRBJ1-2 . . TRBV7-2
CASSSGSGFLVETQYF TGTGCCAGCAGCTCCGGGTCGGGATTTTTGGTGGAGACCCAGTACTTC TRBJ2-5 . . TRBV12-3/TRBV12-4
CAISEADTQYF TGTGCCATCAGTGAGGCAGATACGCAGTACTTC TRBJ2-5 . . TRBV10-3
CAIRDTGANNYGYTF TGTGCCATCAGGGACACCGGGGCGAACAACTATGGCTACACCTTC TRBJ1-2 . . TRBV10-3
CASRRTGTDRYEQYF TGTGCCAGCAGGCGAACAGGGACGGATCGCTACGAGCAGTACTTC TRBJ2-7 . . TRBV7-9
CASSGLTPGVSQETQYF TGTGCCAGCAGCGGACTCACCCCAGGGGTTTCACAAGAGACCCAGTACTTC TRBJ2-5 . few TRBV5-5
CASSMTGGAAGANVLTF TGTGCCAGTAGTATGACAGGAGGGGCGGCTGGGGCCAACGTCCTGACTTTC TRBJ2-6 . . TRBV19
CASSKGRLNSPLHF TGTGCCAGTAGTAAGGGACGGCTCAATTCACCCCTCCACTTT TRBJ1-6 . . TRBV19
CSASDPRASYEQYF TGCAGTGCTAGCGACCCCCGGGCCTCCTACGAGCAGTACTTC TRBJ2-7 . . TRBV20-1
CASTRLAGTTGELFF TGTGCCAGCACCAGGCTAGCGGGAACGACCGGGGAGCTGTTTTTT TRBJ2-2 TRBD2 once TRBV7-2
CAQDPKRSNTEAFF TGTGCTCAAGACCCGAAACGATCGAACACTGAAGCTTTCTTT TRBJ1-1 . once TRBV25-1
CASSLDYSPLHF TGTGCCAGCAGCTTAGATTATTCACCCCTCCACTTT TRBJ1-6 . . TRBV7-2
CASSYNFLGNEKLFF TGTGCCAGCAGTTACAATTTTTTGGGGAATGAAAAACTGTTTTTT TRBJ1-4 . few TRBV6-5
CASSLAQRGAGEQYF TGTGCCAGCAGCTTAGCCCAGCGGGGTGCGGGGGAGCAGTACTTC TRBJ2-7 TRBD2 . TRBV11-1
CASKVGGGDNQPQHF TGTGCCAGCAAAGTTGGAGGAGGGGACAATCAGCCCCAGCATTTT TRBJ1-5 . . TRBV7-9
CASSLGYEQFF TGTGCCAGCAGTTTAGGGTATGAGCAGTTCTTC TRBJ2-1 . few TRBV12-3/TRBV12-4